Included here is one T cell receptor beta chain sequence, with context. Its specificity is not known. These data are taken from a study of CXCR3-negative and CXCR3-positive naive CD8 T cells. Study-wide results and limits: Naive cells, whether CXCR3-negative or CXCR3-positive, had similar TRBV-TRBJ usage, while memory cells differed.

The study made its TRB cDNA libraries by 5' RACE, adding UMI labels. TCRdb reanalyzed the 5' RACE reads, giving one entry per CDR3 protein sequence and no DNA. Found here are about 48,000 distinct CDR3 sequences; the top ten clones hold around 16%. The sequenced material came from memory CD8+ T cells from blood. This receptor was taken from a human donor in good health. Some clones in this sample may be carry-over from other donors' samples.

The CDR3 sequence is CASSQVGRVAGELFF. This rearrangement joins TRBV4-1 to TRBJ2-2. This CDR3 comprises 15 residues. Germline values: CDR1 MGHRA, CDR2 YSYEKL.